The 21 T cell receptor beta chains listed next were all sequenced from one sample in a study of cytomegalovirus exposure and HLA in healthy donors. PCR used 60 Vbeta primers and 13 Jbeta primers. Here immunoSEQ multiplex PCR was the method, and the copy in TCRdb shows in-frame clones only, minus some. This sample has tens of thousands of clones, with approximately 90% found just once. Sequences were obtained from PBMCs. These TCRs come from a man aged 18-30 years in good health and CMV-seronegative.

V and J are TRBV7-2 and TRBJ2-1; 10 nucleotides agree with TRBD2. Unmatched junction bases numbered 10, after V lost 5 bases and J lost 6 bases. CDR1 and CDR2 from the germline V gene are SGHTA and FQGNSA. The CDR3 sequence is 16 residues long. The DNA of the CDR3 is TGTGCCAGCAGCCGAGATGGACTAGCGGCGGCCAATGAGCAGTTCTTC. Amino acid sequence: CASSRDGLAAANEQFF.

This clone is a singleton in its sample. The V gene is TRBV6-6, the J gene TRBJ1-2, with 8 bases aligning to TRBD1. The germline CDR1 and CDR2 sequences are MNHNY and SVGAGI (reference sequence). This CDR3 is built from 16 residues. Trimming took 5 bases from V and 8 from J; bases not matched to a gene: 16. CDR3 nucleotides: TGTGCCAGCAGTCGGACAGGGACCTTAACCCCCGGGGGCTACACCTTC. Translating it yields CASSRTGTLTPGGYTF.

This clone was observed a single time. The J gene is TRBJ1-4, the V gene TRBV18; possibly TRBD1 for D (5 bases). The CDR3 extends over 12 amino acids. The ends were cut back, 1 base at V and 8 bases at J, with 5 bases in the middle. From germline, CDR1 is KGHSH and CDR2 LQKENI. The CDR3: CASSPQGEKLFF. The CDR3 DNA is TGTGCCAGCTCACCACAGGGGGAAAAACTGTTTTTT.

The J gene is TRBJ2-7, the V gene TRBV28; D not certain. The germline V and J ends were trimmed by 6 bases and 0 bases, with 15 bases remaining between them. CDR3 length: 15 residues. CDR1 and CDR2 from the germline V gene are MDHEN and SYDVKM. CDR3 nucleotide sequence: TGTGCCAGCAGCCCCATAGCCGCCCCCTCCTACGAGCAGTACTTC. Its protein product is CASSPIAAPSYEQYF. Combining the CDR3 with reference TRBV28 and TRBJ2-7 gives the whole variable domain DVKVTQSSRYLVKRTGEKVFLECVQDMDHENMFWYRQDPGLGLRLIYFSYDVKMKEKGDIPEGYSVSREKKERFSLILESASTNQTSMYLCASSPIAAPSYEQYFGPGTRLTVT.

The chain employs TRBV19 and TRBJ2-3, with 10 bases lining up with TRBD1. The CDR3 is 14 amino acids. Trimming at V came to 3 bases and at J to 4 bases, leaving 1 base not matched to a gene. Germline V gene sequence: CDR1 LNHDA, CDR2 SQIVND (reference sequence). This CDR3 reads CASSIGQGADTQYF. The DNA of the CDR3 is TGTGCCAGTAGTATTGGACAGGGGGCAGATACGCAGTATTTT.

J is TRBJ1-1 and V is TRBV27; D may be TRBD1 (5 bases). Deletions cut 5 bases from V and 7 bases from J, with 14 bases between. The CDR3 sequence is 13 residues long. The V gene's germline CDR1 is MNHEY and CDR2 SMNVEV (reference sequence). The CDR3 DNA reads TGTGCCAGCAGTCCCGGGACTTCAGGTGAAGCTTTCTTT. Its protein is CASSPGTSGEAFF.

For this clone: The junction does not match germline at one end; this may be a read error. This chain joins TRBV14 and TRBJ2-7; 10 nucleotides match TRBD2. Per germline, CDR1 SGHDN and CDR2 FVKESK. CDR3 length: 12 residues. The DNA of the CDR3 is TGTGCCAGCAGGATCTCTAGCGGGAGTTTGAACTTC. It translates to CASRISSGSLNF.

The chain uses TRBV30 and TRBJ2-1, with TRBD2 matching over 11 bases. V shed 3 bases, J shed 4 bases, and the junction held 14 bases outside the gene matches. The germline gives CDR1 GTSNPN, CDR2 SVGIG (reference sequence). The CDR3 spans 18 residues. As DNA, the CDR3 is TGTGCCTGGAGAGGTGAGACTAGCGGGAAACCGGGGTACAATGAGCAGTTCTTC. Amino acid sequence: CAWRGETSGKPGYNEQFF.

This sequence joins TRBV7-9 and TRBJ1-4; 8 bases are shared with TRBD1. CDR3 length: 14 residues. J was trimmed by 5 bases and V by 3 bases; bases with no gene match: 2. CDR1 and CDR2 (germline): SEHNR, FQNEAQ (reference sequence). The CDR3: CASSLTGVNEKLFF. CDR3 bases: TGTGCCAGCAGCTTGACAGGGGTAAATGAAAAACTGTTTTTT.

The rearrangement joins TRBV5-1 to TRBJ1-1; a weak D match, TRBD1 (5 bases). The CDR3 runs to 14 residues. Germline V lookup: CDR1 SGHRS, CDR2 YFSETQ. Trimming took off 6 bases at V and 5 bases at J, with 17 bases between the two ends. Written as DNA, the CDR3 is TGCGCCAGCAAGCGGGGGGTAGGCCCGACTGAAGCTTTCTTT. Translated: CASKRGVGPTEAFF.

Here the CDR3 reads CASSQEEGHSGNTIYF. The DNA for the CDR3 is TGTGCCAGCAGCCAAGAAGAGGGACACTCTGGAAACACCATATATTTT. This chain links TRBV4-2 with TRBJ1-3, with D possibly being TRBD1 (6 bases). Trimming removed 0 bases at V and 0 bases at J, with 9 bases between. CDR3 size: 16 residues. The germline CDR1 and CDR2 sequences are LGHNA and YNFKEQ.

As regards this clone: The sample contains more than one DNA sequence encoding this CDR3. The chain links TRBV9 to TRBJ2-7; 8 nucleotides agree with TRBD2. V shed 6 bases and J 6 bases; nucleotides not matched to a gene: 11. The V gene's germline CDR1 is SGDLS and CDR2 YYNGEE. This CDR3 is built from 14 residues. The CDR3 sequence is CASNQAGDSREQYF. In DNA, the CDR3 is TGTGCCAGCAACCAAGCGGGAGATTCGCGCGAGCAGTACTTC.

The chain recombines TRBV30 with TRBJ1-2, with D uncertain. Germline assignment: CDR1 GTSNPN and CDR2 SVGIG (reference sequence). The V end lost 4 bases, the J end lost 2 bases, and 11 bases lay between the germline ends. The CDR3 runs 13 residues. The CDR3 is CAWMGGNNYGYTF. In DNA form, the CDR3 reads TGTGCCTGGATGGGCGGGAACAACTATGGCTACACCTTC.

The chain links TRBV9 to TRBJ2-3; tentatively, D is TRBD1 (5 bases). The germline CDR1 and CDR2 sequences are SGDLS and YYNGEE. The length of the CDR3 is 14 residues. The V end was cut by 3 bases, the J end by 2 bases, with 10 bases between. In DNA, the CDR3 is TGTGCCAGCAGCGAGACAGTGGTCACAGATACGCAGTATTTT. This gives the protein CASSETVVTDTQYF.

The chain combines TRBV5-1 with TRBJ1-1, with 10 bases fitting TRBD1. The CDR3 has 16 amino acids. The germline V gene has CDR1 SGHRS and CDR2 YFSETQ. J lost 8 bases, V lost 3 bases, and 13 bases had no gene match. The CDR3 coding sequence is TGCGCCAGCAGCTCGGCCTGGGACAGGGGAGCTTTCGAAGCTTTCTTT. This translates into CASSSAWDRGAFEAFF.

The CDR3 loop reads CASSPGTSSPVGEQYF. CDR3 bases: TGTGCCAGCAGCCCCGGGACTAGCTCCCCTGTAGGGGAGCAGTACTTC. The chain employs TRBV7-8 and TRBJ2-7; 9 bases fit TRBD2. V shed 5 bases, J shed 7 bases, and the junction held 15 bases outside the gene matches. Per germline, CDR1 SGHVS and CDR2 FQNEAQ. The CDR3 loop spans 16 amino acids.

This chain links TRBV27 with TRBJ2-3; the D gene is possibly TRBD2 (5 bases). The V end lost 5 bases, the J end lost 4 bases, and 16 bases lay between the germline ends. Germline values: CDR1 MNHEY, CDR2 SMNVEV (reference sequence). The CDR3 totals 15 residues. This CDR3 is CASSPTRVLADTQYF. The CDR3 DNA is TGTGCCAGCAGTCCTACTAGGGTCCTTGCAGATACGCAGTATTTT.

The chain combines TRBV5-1 with TRBJ2-1; D is perhaps TRBD1 (6 bases). V was trimmed by 0 bases and J by 5 bases, leaving 27 bases between them. Germline CDR1 reads SGHRS; CDR2 reads YFSETQ. This CDR3 spans 20 amino acids. The CDR3 here is CASSLAGSNTYRARDNEQFF. The CDR3 DNA follows: TGCGCCAGCAGCTTGGCGGGATCCAATACCTACAGGGCCAGGGACAATGAGCAGTTCTTC.

This clone showed up just once. This chain uses TRBV20-1 with TRBJ2-7; D might be TRBD1 (5 bases). V lost 2 bases and J lost 6, with 8 bases in between. The CDR3 covers 11 residues. Germline CDR1 and CDR2: DFQATT and SNEGSKA (reference sequence). CDR3 DNA: TGCAGTGCTAGACAGGGTATCGAGCAGTACTTC. Translation: CSARQGIEQYF.

The rearrangement joins TRBV2 to TRBJ1-5, with 10 positions matching TRBD1. The CDR3 consists of 18 residues. V lost 2 bases and J lost 5; bases outside the gene matches: 12. The V gene's germline CDR1 is SNHLY and CDR2 FYNNEI. The CDR3 region is CASSELIFGTGDHQPQHF. The DNA for the CDR3 is TGTGCCAGCAGTGAATTAATTTTCGGGACAGGGGATCATCAGCCCCAGCATTTT.

This clone has only one observation. The chain has TRBV18 and TRBJ1-5; possibly TRBD1 for D (6 bases). CDR1 KGHSH and CDR2 LQKENI come from the germline V gene. The length of the CDR3 is 16 residues. V was trimmed by 0 bases and J by 3 bases, leaving 12 bases between them. This chain's CDR3 is CASSPPGARLNQPQHF. The CDR3 DNA reads TGTGCCAGCTCACCACCGGGGGCCCGACTCAATCAGCCCCAGCATTTT.